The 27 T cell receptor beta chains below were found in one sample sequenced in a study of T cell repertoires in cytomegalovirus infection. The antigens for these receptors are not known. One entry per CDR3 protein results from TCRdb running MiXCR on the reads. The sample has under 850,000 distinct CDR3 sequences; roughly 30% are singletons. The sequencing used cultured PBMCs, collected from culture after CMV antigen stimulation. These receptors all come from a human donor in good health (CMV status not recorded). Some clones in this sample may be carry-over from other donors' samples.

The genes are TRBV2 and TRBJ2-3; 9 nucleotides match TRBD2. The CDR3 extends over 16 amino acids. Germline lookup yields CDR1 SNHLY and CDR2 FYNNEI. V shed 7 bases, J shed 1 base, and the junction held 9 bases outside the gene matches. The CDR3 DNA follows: TGTGCCAGCACCGAGTTAGCGGGAGAGCGCACAGATACGCAGTATTTT. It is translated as CASTELAGERTDTQYF.

The CDR3 loop is CASSGNIYSNQPQHF. The CDR3 DNA follows: TGTGCCAGCAGTGGAAACATTTATAGCAATCAGCCCCAGCATTTT. V gene TRBV6-1 combines with J gene TRBJ1-5; D gene uncertain. Germline V gives CDR1 MNHNS, CDR2 SASEGT. Trimming pared 4 bases from V and 0 bases from J, leaving 10 bases between. The CDR3 is 15 residues long.

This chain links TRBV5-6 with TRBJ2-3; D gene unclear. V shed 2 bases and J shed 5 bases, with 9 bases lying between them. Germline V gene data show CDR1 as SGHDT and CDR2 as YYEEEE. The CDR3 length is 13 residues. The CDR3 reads CASSLEFRDTQYF. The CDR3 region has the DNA TGTGCCAGCAGCTTAGAGTTCCGAGATACGCAGTATTTT.

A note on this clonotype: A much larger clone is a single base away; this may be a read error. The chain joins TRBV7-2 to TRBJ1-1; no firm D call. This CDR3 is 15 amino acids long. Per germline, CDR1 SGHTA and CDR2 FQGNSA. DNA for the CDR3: TGTTCCAGCAGCGGATCTCCAGGCGAGAACACTGAAGCTTTCTTT. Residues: CSSSGSPGENTEAFF. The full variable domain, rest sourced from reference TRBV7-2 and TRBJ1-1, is GAGVSQSPSNKVTEKGKDVELRCDPISGHTALYWYRQSLGQGLEFLIYFQGNSAPDKSGLPSDRFSAERTGGSVSTLTIQRTQQEDSAVYLCSSSGSPGENTEAFFGQGTRLTVV.

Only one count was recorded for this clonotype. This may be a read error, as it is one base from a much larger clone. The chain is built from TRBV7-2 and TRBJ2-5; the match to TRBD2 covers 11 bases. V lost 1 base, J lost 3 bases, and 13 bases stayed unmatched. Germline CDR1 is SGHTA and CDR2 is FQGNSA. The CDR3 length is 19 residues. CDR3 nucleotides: TGTGCCAGCAGCTTAGTCGGGAGATGGGCTAGCGGGGGGAAAGAGACCCAGTACTTC. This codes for CASSLVGRWASGGKETQYF.

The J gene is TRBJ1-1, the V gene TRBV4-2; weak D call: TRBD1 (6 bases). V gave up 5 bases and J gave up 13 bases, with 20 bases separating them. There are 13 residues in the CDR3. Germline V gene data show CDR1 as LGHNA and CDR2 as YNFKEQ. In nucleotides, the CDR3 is TGTGCCAGCAGCGCCCGAGGGGGGCGGAGTATTTTCTTT. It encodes CASSARGGRSIFF.

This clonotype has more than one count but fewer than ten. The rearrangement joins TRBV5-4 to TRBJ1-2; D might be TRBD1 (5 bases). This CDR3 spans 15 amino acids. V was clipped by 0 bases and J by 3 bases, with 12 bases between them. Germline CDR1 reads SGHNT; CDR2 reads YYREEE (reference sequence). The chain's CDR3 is CASSLASGHHYGYTF. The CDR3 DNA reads TGTGCCAGCAGCTTGGCTTCCGGACACCACTATGGCTACACCTTC.

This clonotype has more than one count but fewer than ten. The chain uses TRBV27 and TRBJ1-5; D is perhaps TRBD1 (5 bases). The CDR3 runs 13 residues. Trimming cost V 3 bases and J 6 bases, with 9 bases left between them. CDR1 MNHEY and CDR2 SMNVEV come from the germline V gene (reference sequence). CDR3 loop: CASSLGPPQPQHF. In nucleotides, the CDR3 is TGTGCCAGCAGTTTGGGGCCGCCTCAGCCCCAGCATTTT.

The chain's CDR3 is CASRNTGDEQYF. The CDR3 DNA sequence: TGTGCCAGCAGAAACACAGGCGACGAGCAGTACTTC. V usage is TRBV12-3 or TRBV12-4 and J usage is TRBJ2-7; tentative D call: TRBD1 (5 bases). V was pared by 6 bases and J by 5 bases, with 11 bases between. The CDR3 extends over 12 amino acids.

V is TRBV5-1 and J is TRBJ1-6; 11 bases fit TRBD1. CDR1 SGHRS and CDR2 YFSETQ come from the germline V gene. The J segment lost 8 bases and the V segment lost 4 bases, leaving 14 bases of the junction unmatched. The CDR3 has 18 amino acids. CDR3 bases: TGCGCCAGCAGCCTGGAATCTACCGGGACAGGGGGTTATTCACCCCTCCACTTT. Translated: CASSLESTGTGGYSPLHF.

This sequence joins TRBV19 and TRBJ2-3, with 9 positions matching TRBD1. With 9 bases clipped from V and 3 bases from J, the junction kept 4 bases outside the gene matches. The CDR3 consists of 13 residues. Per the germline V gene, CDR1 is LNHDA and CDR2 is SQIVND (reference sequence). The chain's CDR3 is CASRDRATDTQYF. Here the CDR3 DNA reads TGTGCCAGCAGGGACAGGGCTACAGATACGCAGTATTTT.

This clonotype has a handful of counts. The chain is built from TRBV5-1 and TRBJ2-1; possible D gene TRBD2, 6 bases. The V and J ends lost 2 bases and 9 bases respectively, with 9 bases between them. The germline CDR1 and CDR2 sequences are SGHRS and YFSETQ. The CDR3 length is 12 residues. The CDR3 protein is CASSFVGSEQFF. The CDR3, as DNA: TGCGCCAGCAGCTTTGTCGGGAGTGAGCAGTTCTTC. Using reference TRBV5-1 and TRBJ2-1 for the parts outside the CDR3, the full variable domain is KAGVTQTPRYLIKTRGQQVTLSCSPISGHRSVSWYQQTPGQGLQFLFEYFSETQRNKGNFPGRFSGRQFSNSRSEMNVSTLELGDSALYLCASSFVGSEQFFGPGTRLTVL.

Written as DNA, the CDR3 is TGTGCCAGCTCACCACCGAGCAGGGATGAGACCCAGTACTTC. Protein product: CASSPPSRDETQYF. The chain links TRBV18 to TRBJ2-5, with D tentatively TRBD1 (5 bases). Germline V lookup: CDR1 KGHSH, CDR2 LQKENI. Deletions cut 0 bases from V and 5 bases from J, with 10 bases between. This CDR3 region has 14 residues.

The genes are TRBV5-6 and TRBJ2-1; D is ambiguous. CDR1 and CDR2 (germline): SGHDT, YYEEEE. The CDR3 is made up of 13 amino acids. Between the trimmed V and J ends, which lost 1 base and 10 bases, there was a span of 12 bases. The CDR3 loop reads CASSLNSFGEQFF. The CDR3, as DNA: TGTGCCAGCAGCTTGAATAGCTTCGGCGAGCAGTTCTTC. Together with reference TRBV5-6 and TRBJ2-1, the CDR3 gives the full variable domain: DAGVTQSPTHLIKTRGQQVTLRCSPKSGHDTVSWYQQALGQGPQFIFQYYEEEERQRGNFPDRFSGHQFPNYSSELNVNALLLGDSALYLCASSLNSFGEQFFGPGTRLTVL.

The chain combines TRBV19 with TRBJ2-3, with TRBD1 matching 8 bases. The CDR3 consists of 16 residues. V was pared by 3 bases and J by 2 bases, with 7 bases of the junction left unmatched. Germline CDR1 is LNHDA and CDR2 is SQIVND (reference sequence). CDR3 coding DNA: TGTGCCAGTAGTATTGGGGACAGGAGATACACAGATACGCAGTATTTT. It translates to CASSIGDRRYTDTQYF.

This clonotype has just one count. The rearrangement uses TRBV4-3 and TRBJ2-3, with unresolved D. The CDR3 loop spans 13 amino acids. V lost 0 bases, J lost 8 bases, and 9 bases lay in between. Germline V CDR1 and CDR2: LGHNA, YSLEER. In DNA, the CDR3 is TGCGCCAGCAGCCAAGATCGGCGAGGTACGCAGTATTTT. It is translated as CASSQDRRGTQYF.

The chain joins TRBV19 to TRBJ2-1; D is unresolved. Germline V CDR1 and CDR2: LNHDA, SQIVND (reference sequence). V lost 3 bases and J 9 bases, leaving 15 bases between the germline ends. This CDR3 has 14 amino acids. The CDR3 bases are TGTGCCAGTAGTATTACCCCACCGGCCATTGAGCAGTTCTTC. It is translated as CASSITPPAIEQFF.

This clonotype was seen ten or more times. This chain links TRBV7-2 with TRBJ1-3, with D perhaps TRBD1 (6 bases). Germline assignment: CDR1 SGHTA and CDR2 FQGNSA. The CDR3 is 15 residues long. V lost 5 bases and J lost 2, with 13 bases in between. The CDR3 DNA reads TGTGCCAGCAGCCCTCGGGGGCAGACTGGAAACACCATATATTTT. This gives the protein CASSPRGQTGNTIYF.

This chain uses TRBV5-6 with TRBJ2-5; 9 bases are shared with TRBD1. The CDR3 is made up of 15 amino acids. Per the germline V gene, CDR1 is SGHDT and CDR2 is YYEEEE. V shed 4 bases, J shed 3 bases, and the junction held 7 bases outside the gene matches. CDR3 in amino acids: CASSTPTGGEETQYF. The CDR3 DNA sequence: TGTGCCAGCAGCACCCCGACAGGGGGGGAAGAGACCCAGTACTTC.

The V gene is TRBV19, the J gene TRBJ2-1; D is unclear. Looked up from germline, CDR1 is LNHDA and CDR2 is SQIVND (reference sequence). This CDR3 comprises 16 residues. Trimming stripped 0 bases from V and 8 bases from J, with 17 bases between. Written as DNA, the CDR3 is TGTGCCAGTAGTATAGATCTCAACCCCCTGTTGTATGAGCAGTTCTTC. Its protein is CASSIDLNPLLYEQFF.

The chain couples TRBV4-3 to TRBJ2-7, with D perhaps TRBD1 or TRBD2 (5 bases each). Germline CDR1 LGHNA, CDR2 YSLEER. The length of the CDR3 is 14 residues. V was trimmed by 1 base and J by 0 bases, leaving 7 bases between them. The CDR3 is CASSQVGTSYEQYF. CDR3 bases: TGCGCCAGCAGCCAAGTGGGGACCTCCTACGAGCAGTACTTC.

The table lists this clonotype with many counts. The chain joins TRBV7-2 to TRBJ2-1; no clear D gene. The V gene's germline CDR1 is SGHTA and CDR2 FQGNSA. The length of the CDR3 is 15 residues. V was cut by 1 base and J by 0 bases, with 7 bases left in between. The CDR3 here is CASSLGGTSYNEQFF. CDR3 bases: TGTGCCAGCAGCTTAGGAGGAACCTCCTACAATGAGCAGTTCTTC.

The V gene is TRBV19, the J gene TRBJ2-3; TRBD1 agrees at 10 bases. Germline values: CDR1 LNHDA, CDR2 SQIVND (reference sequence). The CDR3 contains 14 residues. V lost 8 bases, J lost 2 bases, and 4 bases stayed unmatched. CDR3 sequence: CASSGTGVTDTQYF. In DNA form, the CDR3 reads TGTGCCAGTTCCGGGACAGGGGTCACAGATACGCAGTATTTT.

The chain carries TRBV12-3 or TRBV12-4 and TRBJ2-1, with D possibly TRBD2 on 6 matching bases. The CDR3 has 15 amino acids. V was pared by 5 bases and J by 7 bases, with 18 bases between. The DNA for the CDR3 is TGTGCCAGCAGTCCAACCGGGACTTCCGAGAATGAGCAGTTCTTC. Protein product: CASSPTGTSENEQFF.

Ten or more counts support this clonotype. CDR3 in amino acids: CASSLDRGDEQYF. CDR3 DNA sequence: TGTGCCAGCAGTTTGGACAGGGGGGACGAGCAGTACTTC. V usage is TRBV12-3 or TRBV12-4 and J usage is TRBJ2-7; TRBD1 matches 10 bases. The CDR3 sequence is 13 residues long. Unmatched junction bases numbered 1, after V lost 3 bases and J lost 5 bases.

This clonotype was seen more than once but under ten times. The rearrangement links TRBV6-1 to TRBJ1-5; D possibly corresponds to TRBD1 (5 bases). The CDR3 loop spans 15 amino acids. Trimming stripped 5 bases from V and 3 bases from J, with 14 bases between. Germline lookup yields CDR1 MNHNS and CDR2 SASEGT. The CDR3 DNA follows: TGTGCCAGCAGTCGGGGGGAGCTATCCAATCAGCCCCAGCATTTT. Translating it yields CASSRGELSNQPQHF.

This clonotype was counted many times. This CDR3 reads CASSSPGQGADTQYF. The CDR3 nucleotides read TGTGCCAGCAGCTCCCCGGGGCAGGGGGCAGATACGCAGTATTTT. The rearrangement links TRBV11-2 to TRBJ2-3, with 7 nucleotides matching TRBD1. Trimming removed 4 bases from V and 4 bases from J; junction bases left unmatched: 8. The CDR3 has 15 residues. Germline assignment: CDR1 SGHAT and CDR2 FQNNGV.